This T cell receptor (beta chain) was sequenced for a study of Ad26.COV2.S vaccination and SARS-CoV-2 variants. This clone was seen once. Its target is not known. Treatment in this sample: 19 received Ad26.COV2.S at low or high dose, single or two shots; roughly 5 received placebo; per-sample allocation not given. Collection of samples fell on day 63 after the first vaccine or placebo injection. Study-level results: From the TCR breadth and depth analyses, total T cell responses may have been underestimated. For non-spike TCRs, breadth in vaccine recipients resembled that in placebo recipients.

CDR3 size: 15 residues. CDR1 MNHEY and CDR2 SVGAGI come from the germline V gene. V gave up 6 bases and J gave up 5 bases; unmatched junction bases: 9. Assay: immunoSEQ multiplex PCR; the TCRdb copy retains only in-frame clones and omits some. The table shows roughly 410,000 clones, with 83% occurring only once. This sequence was found in a person aged 18 to 59 who received the Ad26.COV2.S COVID-19 vaccine or a placebo. The specimen was peripheral blood, collected in a trial of Ad26.COV2.S vaccine versus placebo. V usage is TRBV6-5 and J usage is TRBJ2-7; TRBD2 matches 11 bases. The CDR3 sequence is CASRFTSGSSHEQYF. DNA of the CDR3: TGTGCCAGCAGGTTCACTAGCGGGAGTTCCCACGAGCAGTACTTC.